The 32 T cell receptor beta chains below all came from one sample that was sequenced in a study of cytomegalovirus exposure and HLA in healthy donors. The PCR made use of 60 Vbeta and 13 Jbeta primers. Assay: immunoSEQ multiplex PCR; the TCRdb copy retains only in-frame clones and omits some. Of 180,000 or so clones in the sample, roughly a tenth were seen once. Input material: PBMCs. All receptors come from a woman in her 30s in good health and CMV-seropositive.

The CDR3 DNA sequence: TGTGCCAGTAGTATGGACAGGGGAATCTATGGCTACACCTTC. Encoded protein: CASSMDRGIYGYTF. The J gene is TRBJ1-2, the V gene TRBV19; 9 positions match TRBD1. J gave up 4 bases and V 3 bases, and 3 bases lay outside the gene matches. Germline V gene lookup returns CDR1 LNHDA and CDR2 SQIVND (reference sequence). The CDR3 sequence is 14 residues long.

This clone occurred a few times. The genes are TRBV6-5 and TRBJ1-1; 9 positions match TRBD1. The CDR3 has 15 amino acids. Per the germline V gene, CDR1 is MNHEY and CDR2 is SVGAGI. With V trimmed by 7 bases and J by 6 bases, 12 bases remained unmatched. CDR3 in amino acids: CASTFSPGTGSEAFF. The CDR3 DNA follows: TGTGCCAGCACTTTTTCACCCGGGACAGGGTCTGAAGCTTTCTTT.

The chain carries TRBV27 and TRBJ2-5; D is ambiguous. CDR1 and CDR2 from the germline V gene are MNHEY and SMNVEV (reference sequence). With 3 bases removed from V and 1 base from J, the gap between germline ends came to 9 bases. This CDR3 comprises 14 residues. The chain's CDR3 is CASSFWQSQETQYF. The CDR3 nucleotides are TGTGCCAGCAGTTTCTGGCAAAGCCAAGAGACCCAGTACTTC.

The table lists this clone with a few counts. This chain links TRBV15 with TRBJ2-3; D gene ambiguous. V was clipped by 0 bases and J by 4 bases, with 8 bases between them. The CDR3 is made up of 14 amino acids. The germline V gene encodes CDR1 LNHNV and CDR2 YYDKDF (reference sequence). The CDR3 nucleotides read TGTGCCACCAGCAGAGATCAGGAATCAGATACGCAGTATTTT. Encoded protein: CATSRDQESDTQYF.

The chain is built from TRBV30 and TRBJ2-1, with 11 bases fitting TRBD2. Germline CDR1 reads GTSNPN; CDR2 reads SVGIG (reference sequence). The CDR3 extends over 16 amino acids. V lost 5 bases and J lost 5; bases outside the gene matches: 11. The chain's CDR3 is CAWFTPGLAVHNEQFF. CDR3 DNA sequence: TGTGCCTGGTTCACGCCGGGACTAGCGGTCCACAATGAGCAGTTCTTC. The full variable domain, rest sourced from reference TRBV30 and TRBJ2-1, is SQTIHQWPATLVQPVGSPLSLECTVEGTSNPNLYWYRQAAGRGLQLLFYSVGIGQISSEVPQNLSASRPQDRQFILSSKKLLLSDSGFYLCAWFTPGLAVHNEQFFGPGTRLTVL.

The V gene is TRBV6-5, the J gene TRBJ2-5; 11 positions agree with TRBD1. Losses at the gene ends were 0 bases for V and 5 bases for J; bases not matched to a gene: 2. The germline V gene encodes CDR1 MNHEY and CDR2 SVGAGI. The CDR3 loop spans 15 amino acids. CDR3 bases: TGTGCCAGCAGTTACTCGGACAGGGGGCTGGAGACCCAGTACTTC. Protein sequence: CASSYSDRGLETQYF.

The CDR3 loop is CASSLTGVEAFF. The CDR3 region has the DNA TGTGCCAGCAGCCTGACAGGGGTTGAAGCTTTCTTT. The gene calls are TRBV6-6 and TRBJ1-1, with 8 bases aligning to TRBD1. The V gene end was trimmed by 6 bases and the J gene end by 7 bases; junction bases not matched to a gene: 4. The CDR3 is 12 amino acids. Germline V gene sequence: CDR1 MNHNY, CDR2 SVGAGI (reference sequence).

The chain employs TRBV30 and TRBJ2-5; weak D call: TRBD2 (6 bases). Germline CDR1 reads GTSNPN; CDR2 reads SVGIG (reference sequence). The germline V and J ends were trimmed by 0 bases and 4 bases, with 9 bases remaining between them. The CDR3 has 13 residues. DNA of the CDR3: TGTGCCTGGAGTGTAAGACTAGGAGAGACCCAGTACTTC. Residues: CAWSVRLGETQYF. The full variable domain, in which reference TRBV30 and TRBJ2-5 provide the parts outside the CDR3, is SQTIHQWPATLVQPVGSPLSLECTVEGTSNPNLYWYRQAAGRGLQLLFYSVGIGQISSEVPQNLSASRPQDRQFILSSKKLLLSDSGFYLCAWSVRLGETQYFGPGTRLLVL.

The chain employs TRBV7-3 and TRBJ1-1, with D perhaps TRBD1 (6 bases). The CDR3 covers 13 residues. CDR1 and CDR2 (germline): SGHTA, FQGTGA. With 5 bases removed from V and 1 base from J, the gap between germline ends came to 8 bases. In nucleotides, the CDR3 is TGTGCCAGCAGCCAGGGGTGGAACACTGAAGCTTTCTTT. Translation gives CASSQGWNTEAFF. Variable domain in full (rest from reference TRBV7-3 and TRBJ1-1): GAGVSQTPSNKVTEKGKYVELRCDPISGHTALYWYRQSLGQGPEFLIYFQGTGAADDSGLPNDRFFAVRPEGSVSTLKIQRTERGDSAVYLCASSQGWNTEAFFGQGTRLTVV.

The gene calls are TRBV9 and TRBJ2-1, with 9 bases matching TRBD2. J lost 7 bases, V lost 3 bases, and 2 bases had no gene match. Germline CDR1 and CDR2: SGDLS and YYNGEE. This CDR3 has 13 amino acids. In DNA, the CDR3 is TGTGCCAGCAGCGCCGGACTAGCGAATGAGCAGTTCTTC. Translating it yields CASSAGLANEQFF.

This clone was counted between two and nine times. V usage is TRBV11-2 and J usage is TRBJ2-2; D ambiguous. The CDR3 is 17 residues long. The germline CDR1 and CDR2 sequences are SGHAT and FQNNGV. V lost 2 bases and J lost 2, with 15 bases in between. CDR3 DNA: TGTGCCAGCAGCTTAATCGGGTTGCATAGTAACACCGGGGAGCTGTTTTTT. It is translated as CASSLIGLHSNTGELFF.

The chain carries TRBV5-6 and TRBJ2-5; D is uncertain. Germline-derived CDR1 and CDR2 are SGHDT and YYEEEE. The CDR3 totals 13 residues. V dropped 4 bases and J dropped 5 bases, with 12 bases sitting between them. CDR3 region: CASSPISGETQYF. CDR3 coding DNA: TGTGCCAGCAGCCCGATTTCGGGTGAGACCCAGTACTTC.

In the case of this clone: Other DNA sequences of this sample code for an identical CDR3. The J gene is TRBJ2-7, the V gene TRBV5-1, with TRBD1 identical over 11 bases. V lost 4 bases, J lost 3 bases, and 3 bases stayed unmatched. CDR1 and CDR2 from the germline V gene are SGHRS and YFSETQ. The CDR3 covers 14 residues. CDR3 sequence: CASSPGTGGYEQYF. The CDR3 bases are TGCGCCAGCAGCCCCGGGACAGGGGGCTACGAGCAGTACTTC.

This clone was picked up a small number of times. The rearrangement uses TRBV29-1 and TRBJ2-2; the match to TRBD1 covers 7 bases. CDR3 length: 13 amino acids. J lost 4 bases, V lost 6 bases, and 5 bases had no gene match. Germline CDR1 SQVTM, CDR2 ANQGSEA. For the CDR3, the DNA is TGCAGCGTGCACAGGGGTTTCACCGGGGAGCTGTTTTTT. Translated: CSVHRGFTGELFF.

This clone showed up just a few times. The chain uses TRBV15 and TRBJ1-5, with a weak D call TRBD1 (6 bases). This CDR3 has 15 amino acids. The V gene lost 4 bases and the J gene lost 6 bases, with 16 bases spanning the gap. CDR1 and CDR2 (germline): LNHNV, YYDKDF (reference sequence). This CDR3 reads CATSTVGAHVQPQHF. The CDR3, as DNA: TGTGCCACCAGCACCGTGGGGGCGCACGTTCAGCCCCAGCATTTT.

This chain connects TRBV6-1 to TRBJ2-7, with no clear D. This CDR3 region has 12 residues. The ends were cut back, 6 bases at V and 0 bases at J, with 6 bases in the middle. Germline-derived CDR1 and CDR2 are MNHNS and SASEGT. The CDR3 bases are TGTGCCAGCAGCCGAGGCTCCTACGAGCAGTACTTC. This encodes CASSRGSYEQYF.

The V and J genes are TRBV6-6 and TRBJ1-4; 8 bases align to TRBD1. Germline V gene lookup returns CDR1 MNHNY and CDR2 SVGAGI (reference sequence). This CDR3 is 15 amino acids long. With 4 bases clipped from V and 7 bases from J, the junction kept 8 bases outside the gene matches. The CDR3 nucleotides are TGTGCCAGCAGTTTCCGGGACAGGCTAGGTGAAAAACTGTTTTTT. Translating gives CASSFRDRLGEKLFF.

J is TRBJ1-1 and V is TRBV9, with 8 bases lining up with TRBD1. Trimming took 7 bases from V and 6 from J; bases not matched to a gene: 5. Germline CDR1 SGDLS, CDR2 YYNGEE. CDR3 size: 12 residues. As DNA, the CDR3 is TGTGCCAGCGCGCAGGGGGCCGCTGAAGCTTTCTTT. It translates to CASAQGAAEAFF.

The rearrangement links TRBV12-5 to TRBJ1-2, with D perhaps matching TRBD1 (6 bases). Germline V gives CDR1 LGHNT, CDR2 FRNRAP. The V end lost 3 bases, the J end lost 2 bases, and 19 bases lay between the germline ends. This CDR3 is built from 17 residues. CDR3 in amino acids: CASGFSPGGRGNYGYTF. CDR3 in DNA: TGTGCTAGTGGTTTTTCCCCGGGGGGGCGGGGGAACTATGGCTACACCTTC. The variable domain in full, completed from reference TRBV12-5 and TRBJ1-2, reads DARVTQTPRHKVTEMGQEVTMRCQPILGHNTVFWYRQTMMQGLELLAYFRNRAPLDDSGMPKDRFSAEMPDATLATLKIQPSEPRDSAVYFCASGFSPGGRGNYGYTFGSGTRLTVV.

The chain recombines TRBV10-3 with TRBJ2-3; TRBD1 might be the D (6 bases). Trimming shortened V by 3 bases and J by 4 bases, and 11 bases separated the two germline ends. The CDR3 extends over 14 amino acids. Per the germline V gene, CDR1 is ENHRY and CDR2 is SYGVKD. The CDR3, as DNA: TGTGCCATCAGTGACCCAGGGGTGGCAGATACGCAGTATTTT. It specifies CAISDPGVADTQYF.

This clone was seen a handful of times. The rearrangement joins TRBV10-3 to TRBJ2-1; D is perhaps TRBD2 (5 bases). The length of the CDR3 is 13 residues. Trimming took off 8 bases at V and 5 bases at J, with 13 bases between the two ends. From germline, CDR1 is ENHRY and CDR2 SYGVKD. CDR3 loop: CAILLEWNNEQFF. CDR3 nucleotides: TGTGCCATCCTACTAGAATGGAACAATGAGCAGTTCTTC.

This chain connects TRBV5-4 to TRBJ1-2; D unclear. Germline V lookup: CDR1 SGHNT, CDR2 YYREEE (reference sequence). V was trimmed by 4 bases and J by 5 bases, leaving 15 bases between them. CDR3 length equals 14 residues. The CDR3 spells CASSPPPPFYGYTF. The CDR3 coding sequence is TGTGCCAGCAGCCCCCCTCCCCCTTTTTATGGCTACACCTTC. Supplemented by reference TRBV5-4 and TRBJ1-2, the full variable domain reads ETGVTQSPTHLIKTRGQQVTLRCSSQSGHNTVSWYQQALGQGPQFIFQYYREEENGRGNFPPRFSGLQFPNYSSELNVNALELDDSALYLCASSPPPPFYGYTFGSGTRLTVV.

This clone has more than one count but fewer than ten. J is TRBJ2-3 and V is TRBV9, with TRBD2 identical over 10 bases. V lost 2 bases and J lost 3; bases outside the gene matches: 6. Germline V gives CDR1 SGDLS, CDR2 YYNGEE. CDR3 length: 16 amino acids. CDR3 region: CASSVGGSGRTDTQYF. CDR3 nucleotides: TGTGCCAGCAGCGTTGGAGGTAGCGGGAGGACAGATACGCAGTATTTT.

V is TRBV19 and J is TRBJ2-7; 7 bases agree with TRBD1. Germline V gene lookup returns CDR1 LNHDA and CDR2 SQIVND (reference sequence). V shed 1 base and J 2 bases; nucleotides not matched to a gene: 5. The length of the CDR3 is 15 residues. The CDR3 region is CASSIGRGQPYEQYF. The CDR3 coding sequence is TGTGCCAGTAGTATAGGTCGGGGACAGCCCTACGAGCAGTACTTC. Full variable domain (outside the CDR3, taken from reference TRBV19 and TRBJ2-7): DGGITQSPKYLFRKEGQNVTLSCEQNLNHDAMYWYRQDPGQGLRLIYYSQIVNDFQKGDIAEGYSVSREKKESFPLTVTSAQKNPTAFYLCASSIGRGQPYEQYFGPGTRLTVT.

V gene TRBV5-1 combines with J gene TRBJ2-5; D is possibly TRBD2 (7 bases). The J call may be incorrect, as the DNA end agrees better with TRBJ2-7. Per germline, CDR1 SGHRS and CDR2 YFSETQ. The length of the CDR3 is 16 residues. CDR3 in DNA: TGCGCCAGCAGTTTCGGGGGAGGGGGGCCTTGGTACGAGCAGTACTTC. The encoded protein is CASSFGGGGPWYEQYF.

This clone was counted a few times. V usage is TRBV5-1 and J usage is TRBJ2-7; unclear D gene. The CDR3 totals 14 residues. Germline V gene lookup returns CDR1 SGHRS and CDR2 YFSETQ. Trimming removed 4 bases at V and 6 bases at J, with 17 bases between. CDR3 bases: TGCGCCAGCAGCCTCAACAGTGCAGACCCCGAGCAGTACTTC. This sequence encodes CASSLNSADPEQYF.

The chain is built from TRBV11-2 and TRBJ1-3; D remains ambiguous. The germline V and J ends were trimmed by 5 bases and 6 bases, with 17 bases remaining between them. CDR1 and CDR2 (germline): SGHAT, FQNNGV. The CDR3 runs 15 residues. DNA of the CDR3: TGTGCCAGCAGCCCATTGGAGACTCGGGAAAACACCATATATTTT. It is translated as CASSPLETRENTIYF.

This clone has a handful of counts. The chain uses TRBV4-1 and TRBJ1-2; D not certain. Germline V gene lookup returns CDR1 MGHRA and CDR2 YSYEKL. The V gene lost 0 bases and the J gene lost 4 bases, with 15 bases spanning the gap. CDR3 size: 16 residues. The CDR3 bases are TGCGCCAGCAGCCAAGATCCGAGAGGGAACCGCTATGGCTACACCTTC. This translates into CASSQDPRGNRYGYTF.

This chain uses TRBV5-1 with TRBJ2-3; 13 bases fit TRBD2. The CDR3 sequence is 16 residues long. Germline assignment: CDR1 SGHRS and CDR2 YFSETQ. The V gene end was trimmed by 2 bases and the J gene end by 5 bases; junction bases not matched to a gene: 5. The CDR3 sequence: CASSFGLAGAQDTQYF. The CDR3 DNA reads TGCGCCAGCAGCTTCGGACTAGCGGGAGCACAAGATACGCAGTATTTT.

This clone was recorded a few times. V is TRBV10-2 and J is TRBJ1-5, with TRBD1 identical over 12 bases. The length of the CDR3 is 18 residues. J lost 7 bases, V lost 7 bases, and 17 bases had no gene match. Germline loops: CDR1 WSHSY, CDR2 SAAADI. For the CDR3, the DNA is TGCGCCAGCACCGAGGGGACAGGGGGCAAGTCCCTCTCCCAGCCCCAGCATTTT. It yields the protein CASTEGTGGKSLSQPQHF.

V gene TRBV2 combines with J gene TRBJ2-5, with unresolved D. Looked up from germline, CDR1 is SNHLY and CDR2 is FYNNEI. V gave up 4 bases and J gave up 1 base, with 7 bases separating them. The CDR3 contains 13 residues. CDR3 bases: TGTGCCAGCAGTGCCAGCGTCCAAGAGACCCAGTACTTC. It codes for CASSASVQETQYF.

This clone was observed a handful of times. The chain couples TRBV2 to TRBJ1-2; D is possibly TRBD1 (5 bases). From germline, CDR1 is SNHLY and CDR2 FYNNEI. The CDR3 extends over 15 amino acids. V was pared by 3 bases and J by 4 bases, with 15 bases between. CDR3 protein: CASSEVEGTFYGYTF. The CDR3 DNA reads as TGTGCCAGCAGTGAGGTAGAGGGGACTTTCTATGGCTACACCTTC.